Listed below are T cell receptor beta chains from one sample, sequenced in a study of T cells after posttransplantation cyclophosphamide. The method was immunoSEQ multiplex PCR; TCRdb's version includes in-frame clones alone and lacks a portion of them. The sample consists of roughly 16,000 clones, 85% of them appearing once. The material sequenced was PBMCs, taken after allogeneic stem cell transplant with calcineurin inhibitor and methotrexate. The receptor set was obtained from a female patient aged 18-29 years who received an allogeneic stem cell transplant from an unrelated donor, was CMV-positive, and had acute and chronic GVHD. Some of the T cells might come from the graft donor. Each CDR3 is given with its conserved first and last residue. The D gene is left open where the match is weak. A row's size may be missing; if present it is once, few, many or a size class.

d_gene	abundance	v_gene	j_gene	CDR3aa	CDR3nt
TRBD1	NA	TRBV27	TRBJ1-1	CASSLDRGSTEAFF	TGTGCCAGCAGTTTAGACAGGGGTAGCACTGAAGCTTTCTTT
NA	NA	TRBV19	TRBJ2-5	CASSNTGEKETQYF	TGTGCCAGTAGTAACACGGGGGAAAAAGAGACCCAGTACTTC
TRBD2	few	TRBV28	TRBJ2-1	CASSWAGGGYNEQFF	TGTGCCAGCAGTTGGGCGGGAGGAGGTTACAATGAGCAGTTCTTC
NA	NA	TRBV7-9	TRBJ1-2	CASSLRGREGHGYTF	TGTGCCAGCAGCTTAAGGGGCAGGGAGGGCCATGGCTACACCTTC
TRBD2	NA	TRBV14	TRBJ2-3	CASSHDGRARVSTDTQYF	TGTGCCAGCAGCCACGACGGGAGGGCCCGTGTTAGCACAGATACGCAGTATTTT
NA	NA	TRBV11-2	TRBJ2-5	CASSLAGGETQYF	TGTGCCAGCAGCCTAGCTGGGGGGGAGACCCAGTACTTC
NA	NA	TRBV5-1	TRBJ2-5	CASSPGTFEETQYF	TGCGCCAGCAGCCCCGGGACATTTGAGGAGACCCAGTACTTC
NA	NA	TRBV13	TRBJ2-1	CASSARGLSYNEQFF	TGTGCCAGCAGCGCCCGAGGTCTTTCCTACAATGAGCAGTTCTTC
TRBD1	NA	TRBV9	TRBJ1-1	CASSVPRGDTEAFF	TGTGCCAGCAGCGTTCCCAGGGGGGACACTGAAGCTTTCTTT
NA	NA	TRBV2	TRBJ2-3	CATLPDWDTQYF	TGTGCCACCCTTCCTGACTGGGATACGCAGTATTTT
NA	NA	TRBV5-4	TRBJ1-1	CASSPYDRNTEAFF	TGTGCCAGCAGCCCTTATGACAGGAACACTGAAGCTTTCTTT
NA	few	TRBV6-1	TRBJ1-5	CASRPRQAYQPQHF	TGTGCCAGCAGACCTCGACAGGCCTATCAGCCCCAGCATTTT
TRBD1	few	TRBV13	TRBJ1-5	CASSDGQGDGQPQHF	TGTGCCAGCAGCGACGGACAGGGCGACGGTCAGCCCCAGCATTTT
TRBD1	NA	TRBV7-2	TRBJ1-5	CASSLEGTGDQPQHF	TGTGCCAGCAGCTTAGAAGGGACAGGGGATCAGCCCCAGCATTTT
TRBD1	few	TRBV7-9	TRBJ2-3	CASSLRGTAVGDTQYF	TGTGCCAGCAGCTTAAGAGGGACAGCCGTGGGTGATACGCAGTATTTT
NA	NA	TRBV19	TRBJ1-5	CASSIGLSGRGQPQHF	TGTGCCAGTAGTATCGGTCTATCAGGGCGAGGACAGCCCCAGCATTTT
TRBD1	NA	TRBV15	TRBJ1-2	CATSDPGQGDYGYTF	TGTGCCACCAGCGATCCGGGACAGGGGGACTATGGCTACACCTTC